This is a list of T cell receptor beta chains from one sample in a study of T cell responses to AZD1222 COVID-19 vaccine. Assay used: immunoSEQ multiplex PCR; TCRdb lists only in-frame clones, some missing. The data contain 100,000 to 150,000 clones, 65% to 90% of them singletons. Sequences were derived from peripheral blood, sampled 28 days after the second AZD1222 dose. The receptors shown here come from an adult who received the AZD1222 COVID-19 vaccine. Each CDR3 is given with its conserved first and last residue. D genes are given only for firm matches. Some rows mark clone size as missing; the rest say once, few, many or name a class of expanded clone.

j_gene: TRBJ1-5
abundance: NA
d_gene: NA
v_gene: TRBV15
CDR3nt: TGTGCCACCAGCAGTGCGGGACATGGCAATCAGCCCCAGCATTTT
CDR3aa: CATSSAGHGNQPQHF

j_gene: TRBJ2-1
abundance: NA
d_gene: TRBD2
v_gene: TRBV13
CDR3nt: TGTGCCAGCAGCTCAACTCTAGCGGGGGGGCCCAATGAGCAGTTCTTC
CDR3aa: CASSSTLAGGPNEQFF

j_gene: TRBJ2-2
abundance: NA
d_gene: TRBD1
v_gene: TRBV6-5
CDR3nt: TGTGCCAGCATTTGGGACAGGGGTTCCGGGGAGCTGTTTTTT
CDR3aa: CASIWDRGSGELFF

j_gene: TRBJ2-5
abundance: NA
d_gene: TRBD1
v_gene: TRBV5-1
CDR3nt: TGCGCCAGCAGGTTACAGGGGTCCCAAGAGACCCAGTACTTC
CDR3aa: CASRLQGSQETQYF

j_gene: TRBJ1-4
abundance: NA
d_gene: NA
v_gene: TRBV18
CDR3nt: TGTGCCAGTTTACAGGGAATTGACGAAAAACTGTTTTTT
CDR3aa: CASLQGIDEKLFF

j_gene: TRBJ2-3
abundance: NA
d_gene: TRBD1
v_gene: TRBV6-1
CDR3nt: TGTGCCAGCAGTGAAGAGGAGGTGGGACAGGGAGAGCCAGATACGCAGTATTTT
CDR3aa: CASSEEEVGQGEPDTQYF

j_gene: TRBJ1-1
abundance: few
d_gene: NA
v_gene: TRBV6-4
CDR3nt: TGTGCCAGCAGTCCGACGGGGAACACTGAAGCTTTCTTT
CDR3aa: CASSPTGNTEAFF

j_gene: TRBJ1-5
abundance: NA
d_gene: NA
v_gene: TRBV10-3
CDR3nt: TGTGCCATCAGTGAGTCGTTGGGGCTCGGCAATCAGCCCCAGCATTTT
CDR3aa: CAISESLGLGNQPQHF

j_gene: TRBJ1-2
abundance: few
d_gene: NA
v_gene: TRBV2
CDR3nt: TGTGCCAGCAGTGAAGCCTCTTGGGGACCAAGGGGCTACACCTTC
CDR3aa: CASSEASWGPRGYTF

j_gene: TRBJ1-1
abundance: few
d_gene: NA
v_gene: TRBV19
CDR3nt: TGTGCCAGTAGTACCCCGGGGAAGGGAGGCACTGAAGCTTTCTTT
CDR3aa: CASSTPGKGGTEAFF

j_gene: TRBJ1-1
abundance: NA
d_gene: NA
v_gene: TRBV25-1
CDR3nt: TGTGCCAGCAGTGATTTAGCAAACACTGAAGCTTTCTTT
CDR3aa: CASSDLANTEAFF

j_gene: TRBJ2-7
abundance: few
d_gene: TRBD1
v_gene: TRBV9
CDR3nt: TGTGCCAGCAGCGTTGGGGACAGAAACTACGAGCAGTACTTC
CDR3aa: CASSVGDRNYEQYF

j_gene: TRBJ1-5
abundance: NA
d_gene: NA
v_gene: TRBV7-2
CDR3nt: TGTGCCAGCAGCTTCCTAGCCGGCAATCAGCCCCAGCATTTT
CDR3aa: CASSFLAGNQPQHF

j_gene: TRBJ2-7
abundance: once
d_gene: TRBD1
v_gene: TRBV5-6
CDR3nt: TGTGCCAGCAGCACCGGACAGGGGGCGTACGACGAGCAGTACTTC
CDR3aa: CASSTGQGAYDEQYF

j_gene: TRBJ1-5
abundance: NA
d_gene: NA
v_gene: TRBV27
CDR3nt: TGTGCCAGCAGTTTATGGGCAGGGAAAAGCAATCAGCCCCAGCATTTT
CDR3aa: CASSLWAGKSNQPQHF

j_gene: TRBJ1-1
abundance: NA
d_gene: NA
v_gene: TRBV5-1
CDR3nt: TGCGCCAGCAGCTTGGCGGCGGATGAAGCTTTCTTT
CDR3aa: CASSLAADEAFF

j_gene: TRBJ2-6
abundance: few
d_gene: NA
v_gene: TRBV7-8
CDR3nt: TGTGCCAGCAGCTTAGGCGCACTTGGGGCCAACGTCCTGACTTTC
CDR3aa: CASSLGALGANVLTF

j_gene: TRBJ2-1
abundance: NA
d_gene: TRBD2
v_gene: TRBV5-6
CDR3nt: TGTGCCAGCAGCCCCCTCCCCAGCGGGGAGTACAATGAGCAGTTCTTC
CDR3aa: CASSPLPSGEYNEQFF